This T cell receptor (beta chain) was captured by sequencing in a study of memory CD4+ T cells and cytomegalovirus serostatus. This clone has more than one count but fewer than ten. Its antigen is still unknown. As processed by the authors: Out-of-frame sequences were removed, leaving 2,204,828 distinct TCRbeta sequences. Using immunoSEQ multiplex PCR, the repertoire was profiled, and TCRdb retains in-frame clones only, with some absent. V, J and clone size reflect that table, while D and trimming were determined from the DNA. The sample shows 45,000 to 60,000 clones, 60% to 85% of them seen only once. Study-level results: Of under 200 reported CMV TCRbeta sequences, 60 to 85 were found in memory CD4+ repertoires.

The sort gate was single viable CD3+CD4+CD8-CD45RO+ cells for memory CD4+ T cells. CMV serostatus came from serum IgG against pp150, pp28, p38, p52. After thawing, CD4+ T cells were positively selected. The origin of this receptor is an adult in good health and CMV-seropositive. The sequenced sample was memory CD4+ T cells from blood.

CDR3 sequence: CASSSGPQMLYNSPLHF. In DNA form, the CDR3 reads TGTGCCAGCAGTTCCGGGCCCCAAATGTTGTATAATTCACCCCTCCACTTT. The gene calls are TRBV2 and TRBJ1-6; D call uncertain. Germline assignment: CDR1 SNHLY and CDR2 FYNNEI. The CDR3 consists of 17 residues. Trimming shortened V by 5 bases and J by 4 bases, and 18 bases separated the two germline ends. Supplemented by reference TRBV2 and TRBJ1-6, the full variable domain reads EPEVTQTPSHQVTQMGQEVILRCVPISNHLYFYWYRQILGQKVEFLVSFYNNEISEKSEIFDDQFSVERPDGSNFTLKIRSTKLEDSAMYFCASSSGPQMLYNSPLHFGNGTRLTVT.